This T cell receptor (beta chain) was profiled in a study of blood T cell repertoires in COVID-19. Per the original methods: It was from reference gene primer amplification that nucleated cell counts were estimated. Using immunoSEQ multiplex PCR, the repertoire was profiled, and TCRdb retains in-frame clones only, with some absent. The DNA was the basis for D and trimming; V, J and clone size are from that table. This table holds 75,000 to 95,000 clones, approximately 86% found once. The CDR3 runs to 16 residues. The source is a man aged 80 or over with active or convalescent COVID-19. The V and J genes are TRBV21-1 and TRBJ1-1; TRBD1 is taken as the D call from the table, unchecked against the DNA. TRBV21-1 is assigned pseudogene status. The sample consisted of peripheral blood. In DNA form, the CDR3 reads TGTGCCAGCAGCAAAGTTCCAGGGACAGGGGAGACTGAAGCTTTCTTT. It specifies CASSKVPGTGETEAFF.